This T cell receptor (beta chain) was sequenced in a study of OX40 agonist ivuxolimab in advanced cancers. Background for the entire study: Ivuxolimab was a fully human IgG2 agonistic monoclonal antibody targeting the costimulatory receptor OX40 (CD134). Partial responses occurred in three dose-escalation patients: two with cutaneous melanoma and one with hepatocellular carcinoma. Of the approximately 50 dose-escalation patients, hepatocellular carcinoma was present in about 20, melanoma in roughly 15, renal cell carcinoma in 9 and head and neck cancer in 9. The paper reports the monotherapy dose-escalation portion (N ≈ 50 patients) of the phase I ivuxolimab trial. In the dose-escalation cohort, 65% to 90% of patients were male, and the mean age was approximately 60 years, with a range of about 20 to 90. The point of sequencing TCRbeta in the periphery was to test whether ivuxolimab changed TCR sequence diversity and drove clonal T-cell expansion. Intravenous ivuxolimab was administered to patients every 2 weeks at six dose levels: 0.01, 0.1, 0.3, 1.5, 3 and 10 mg/kg. Prior anti-PD-1, anti-PD-L1 or anti-CTLA-4 therapy was permitted, and checkpoint inhibitors had been received by about 44% of dose-escalation patients. General study outcomes and caveats: Low levels of normalized T-cell clonal expansion were also shown by some nonresponding patients. The antigen specificity of the clonally expanded peripheral T cells was not determined. Partial responders in the 0.1-3.0 mg/kg groups had among the lowest normalized peripheral clonal expansion, especially among CD8+ T cells. After ivuxolimab, more expanded clones were found on average in CD8+ T cells than in CD4+ T cells. At doses of 0.1 to 3.0 mg/kg, clonal expansion of both CD4+ and CD8+ blood T cells was observed from baseline to week 6.

To sequence the TCRbeta CDR3 region, genomic DNA was isolated from the sorted cells. TCRbeta CDR3 regions were sequenced using the immunoSEQ Assay. Not all clones reach the TCRdb copy of this immuneACCESS table, which keeps in-frame sequences only. Checked studies attribute under half of the gap to unresolved V genes and leave the rest unexplained. The sample includes around 71,000 clones, with approximately 90% observed a single time. The ten largest clonotypes hold around 0.99% of the sample. The trial excluded patients who had a history of autoimmune disease or were on systemic immunosuppression. In every dose cohort, peripheral blood was drawn for TCR sequencing at baseline, cycle 4 day 1, and cycle 7 day 1. The samples were taken from a phase I, first-in-human, multicenter, open-label dose-escalation trial of ivuxolimab. The trial enrolled adults with locally advanced or metastatic head and neck squamous cell, hepatocellular, melanoma or renal cell carcinoma. Before TCR sequencing, CD4+ and CD8+ T cells were separately sorted from peripheral blood.

The germline V gene sets CDR1 to MDHEN and CDR2 to SYDVKM. Measured from the cysteine to the phenylalanine, the CDR3 is 15 residues long. Here the CDR3 DNA is all that survives: 45 bases in frame from base 1. V gives up 7 bases and J gives up 2 bases, and the segment between their germline ends measures 15 bases. This clone was seen a single time. Its antigen is currently not known. No qualities accompany the bases; no much larger clone lies one base away. The starting material was CD4+ or CD8+ T cells sorted from blood, obtained in a trial of the OX40 agonist ivuxolimab. The receptor was isolated from an adult with an advanced solid tumor such as melanoma, head and neck, liver or kidney cancer. The V and J genes are TRBV28 and TRBJ1-5, with TRBD1 as a weak D call on 6 bases. The encoded CDR3 is CASIGGGAGNQPQHF. The nucleotide sequence is TGTGCCAGCATAGGTGGGGGCGCGGGCAATCAGCCCCAGCATTTT.